This T cell receptor beta chain was sequenced in a study of blood T cell repertoires in COVID-19. Background on the study: Sources were T cells, B-cell-depleted T cells, or PBMCs; the material itself was cDNA or gDNA.

The method was immunoSEQ multiplex PCR; TCRdb's version includes in-frame clones alone and lacks a portion of them. The sample includes around 300,000 clones, about nine tenths seen only once; the top ten take 3.7%. V dropped 2 bases and J dropped 6 bases, with 16 bases sitting between them. CDR3 length: 15 residues. Germline CDR1 is MNHEY and CDR2 is SVGAGI. The chain couples TRBV6-5 to TRBJ1-2; D ambiguous. The clonotype originates from a woman between 40 and 50 years old with acute or convalescent COVID-19. The sequenced sample was peripheral blood. CDR3 sequence reads: CASSYSAGPEHGYTF. The CDR3 bases are TGTGCCAGCAGTTACAGTGCGGGTCCCGAGCATGGCTACACCTTC.